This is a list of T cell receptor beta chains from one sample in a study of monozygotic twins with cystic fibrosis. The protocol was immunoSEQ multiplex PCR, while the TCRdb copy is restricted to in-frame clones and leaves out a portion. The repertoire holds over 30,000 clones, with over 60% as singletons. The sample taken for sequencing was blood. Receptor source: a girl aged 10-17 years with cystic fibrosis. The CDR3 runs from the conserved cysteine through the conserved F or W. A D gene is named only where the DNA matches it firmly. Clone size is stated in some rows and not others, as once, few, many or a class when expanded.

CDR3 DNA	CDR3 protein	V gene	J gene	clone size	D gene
TGTGCCAGTAGTATTACAGTCTCGGGCGATGGCTACACCTTC	CASSITVSGDGYTF	TRBV19	TRBJ1-2	few	.
TGTGCCAGCACCCCACTTTCCTTGAACACTGAAGCTTTCTTT	CASTPLSLNTEAFF	TRBV28	TRBJ1-1	.	.
TGTGCCAGCAGGATCCCGGCGGGCACCGGGGAGCTGTTTTTT	CASRIPAGTGELFF	TRBV7-8	TRBJ2-2	few	.
TGTGCCAGCAGTTCGTACACTGAAGCTTTCTTT	CASSSYTEAFF	TRBV27	TRBJ1-1	few	.
TGTGCCAGCAGCCCCCTGGGAGGAAAGTCGGGAAACACCATATATTTT	CASSPLGGKSGNTIYF	TRBV7-8	TRBJ1-3	.	.
TGTGCCAGCAGCTTGGGGGGAGGACACTACGAGCAGTACTTC	CASSLGGGHYEQYF	TRBV5-5	TRBJ2-7	few	.
TGCGCCAGCAGCTTGCCAGGGGAGACCCAGTACTTC	CASSLPGETQYF	TRBV5-1	TRBJ2-5	.	.
TGTGCCTGGAGTCAAAGATCTGGCTCCTACAATGAGCAGTTCTTC	CAWSQRSGSYNEQFF	TRBV30	TRBJ2-1	.	.
TGTGCCAGCAGTTACTCTGGGGACATCAATGAGCAGTTCTTC	CASSYSGDINEQFF	TRBV6-5	TRBJ2-1	.	.
TGTGCCAGCAGTTTAGGAAGAGGACCGCTCCCTTTCCACGAGCAGTACTTC	CASSLGRGPLPFHEQYF	TRBV28	TRBJ2-7	.	.
TGTGCCTGGAGTTGGGGACTAACCCTGGGGGACCAGTACTTC	CAWSWGLTLGDQYF	TRBV30	TRBJ2-5	.	TRBD2
TGTGCCAGCAGTGCCCAGGGGCAGTTCTTC	CASSAQGQFF	TRBV2	TRBJ2-1	.	.
TGCAGCGTTGGCTTCGGAAGGGGCGTAGAGACCCAGTACTTC	CSVGFGRGVETQYF	TRBV29-1	TRBJ2-5	.	.
TGTGCCAGCAGCCAAAAGGAGTGGGGGGGCCCAACCTCTGGAAACACCATATATTTT	CASSQKEWGGPTSGNTIYF	TRBV4-2	TRBJ1-3	once	.
TGCGCCAGCAGCTTCCCCGGACTAGCGGGGCGGGACCCCCTAAACACAGATACGCAGTATTTT	CASSFPGLAGRDPLNTDTQYF	TRBV5-1	TRBJ2-3	.	TRBD2
TGTGCCAGCAGCTTATCGGCGCGCATTATGGACTATGGCTACACCTTC	CASSLSARIMDYGYTF	TRBV7-9	TRBJ1-2	.	.
TGTGCCAGCAGCTTAGCTTTGTCGGGGCGCAATCAGCCCCAGCATTTT	CASSLALSGRNQPQHF	TRBV7-8	TRBJ1-5	.	.
TGTGCCAGCAGCTTTCGGGGCAATCAGCCCCAGCATTTT	CASSFRGNQPQHF	TRBV7-9	TRBJ1-5	few	.
TGTGCCTGGACCGACGGACAGCTTAACACTGAAGCTTTCTTT	CAWTDGQLNTEAFF	TRBV30	TRBJ1-1	.	.
TGTGCCAGCAGTGAAGCGAGAGCCACTGAAGCTTTCTTT	CASSEARATEAFF	TRBV2	TRBJ1-1	.	.